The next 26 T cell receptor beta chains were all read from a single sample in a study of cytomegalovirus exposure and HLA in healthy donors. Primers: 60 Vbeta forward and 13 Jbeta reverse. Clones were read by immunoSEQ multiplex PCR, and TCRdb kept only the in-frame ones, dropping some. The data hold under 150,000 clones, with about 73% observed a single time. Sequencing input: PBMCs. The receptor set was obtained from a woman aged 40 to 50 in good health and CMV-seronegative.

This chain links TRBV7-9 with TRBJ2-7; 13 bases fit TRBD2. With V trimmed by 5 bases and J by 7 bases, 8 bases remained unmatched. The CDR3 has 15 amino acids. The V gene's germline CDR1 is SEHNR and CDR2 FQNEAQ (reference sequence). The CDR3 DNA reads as TGTGCCAGCAGCCAGGGACTAGCGGGAACGGGTGAGCAGTACTTC. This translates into CASSQGLAGTGEQYF.

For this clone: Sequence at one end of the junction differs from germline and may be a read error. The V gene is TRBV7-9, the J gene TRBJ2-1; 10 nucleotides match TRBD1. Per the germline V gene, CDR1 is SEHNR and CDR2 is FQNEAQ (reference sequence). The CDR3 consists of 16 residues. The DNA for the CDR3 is TGTTCCAGCAGCTCTACGGGACAGGGGACTTACAATGAGCAGTTCTTC. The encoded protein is CSSSSTGQGTYNEQFF.

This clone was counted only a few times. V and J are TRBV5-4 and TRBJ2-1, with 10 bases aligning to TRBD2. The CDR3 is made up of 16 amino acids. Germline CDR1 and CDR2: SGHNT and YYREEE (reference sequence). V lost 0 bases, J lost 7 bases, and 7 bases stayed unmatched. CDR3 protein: CASSLGSGRAGNEQFF. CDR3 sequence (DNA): TGTGCCAGCAGCTTGGGAAGCGGGAGGGCCGGTAATGAGCAGTTCTTC.

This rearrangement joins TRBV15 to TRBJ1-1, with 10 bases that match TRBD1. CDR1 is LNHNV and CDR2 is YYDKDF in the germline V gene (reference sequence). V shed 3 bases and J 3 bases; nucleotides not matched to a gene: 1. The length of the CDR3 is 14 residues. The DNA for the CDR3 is TGTGCCACCAGCAGGGGACAGGGGTACACTGAAGCTTTCTTT. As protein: CATSRGQGYTEAFF.

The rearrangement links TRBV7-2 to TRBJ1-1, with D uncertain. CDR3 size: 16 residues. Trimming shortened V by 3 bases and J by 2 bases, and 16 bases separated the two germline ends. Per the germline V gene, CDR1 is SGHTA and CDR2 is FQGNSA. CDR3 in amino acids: CASSFGRRPPNTEAFF. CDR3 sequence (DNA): TGTGCCAGCAGCTTCGGGCGGAGGCCCCCTAACACTGAAGCTTTCTTT.

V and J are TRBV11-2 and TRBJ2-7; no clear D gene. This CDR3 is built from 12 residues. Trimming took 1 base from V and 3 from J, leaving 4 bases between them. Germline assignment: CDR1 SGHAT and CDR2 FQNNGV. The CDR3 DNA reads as TGTGCCAGCAGCTTAGCGGGCTACGAGCAGTACTTC. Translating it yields CASSLAGYEQYF.

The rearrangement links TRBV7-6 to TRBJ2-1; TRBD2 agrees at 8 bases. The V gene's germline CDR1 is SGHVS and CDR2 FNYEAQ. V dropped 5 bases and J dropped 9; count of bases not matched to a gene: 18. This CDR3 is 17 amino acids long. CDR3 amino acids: CASSTPPGSGTRGEQFF. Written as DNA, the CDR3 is TGTGCCAGCAGCACCCCCCCGGGTAGCGGGACCCGGGGTGAGCAGTTCTTC. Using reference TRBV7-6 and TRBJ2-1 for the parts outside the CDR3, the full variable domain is GAGVSQSPRYKVTKRGQDVALRCDPISGHVSLYWYRQALGQGPEFLTYFNYEAQQDKSGLPNDRFSAERPEGSISTLTIQRTEQRDSAMYRCASSTPPGSGTRGEQFFGPGTRLTVL.

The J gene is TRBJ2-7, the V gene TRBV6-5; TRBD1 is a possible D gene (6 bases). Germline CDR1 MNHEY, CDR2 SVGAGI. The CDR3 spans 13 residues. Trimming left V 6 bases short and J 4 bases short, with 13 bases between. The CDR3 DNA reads TGTGCCAGCAGCCTGGGACACCTGTACGAGCAGTACTTC. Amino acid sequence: CASSLGHLYEQYF.

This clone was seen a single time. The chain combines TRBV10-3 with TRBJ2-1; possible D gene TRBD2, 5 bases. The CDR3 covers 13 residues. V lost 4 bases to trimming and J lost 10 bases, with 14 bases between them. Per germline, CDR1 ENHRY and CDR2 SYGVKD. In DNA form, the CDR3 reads TGTGCCATCAGTGGGCTAGCACACCCGGAGCAGTTCTTC. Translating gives CAISGLAHPEQFF.

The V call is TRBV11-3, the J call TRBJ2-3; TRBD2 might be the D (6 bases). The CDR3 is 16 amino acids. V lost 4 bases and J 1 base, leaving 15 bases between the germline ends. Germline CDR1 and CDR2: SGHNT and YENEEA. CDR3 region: CASSYGRDFGTDTQYF. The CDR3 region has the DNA TGTGCCAGCAGCTATGGCCGGGACTTCGGCACAGATACGCAGTATTTT. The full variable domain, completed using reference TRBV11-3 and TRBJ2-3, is EAGVVQSPRYKIIEKKQPVAFWCNPISGHNTLYWYLQNLGQGPELLIRYENEEAVDDSQLPKDRFSAERLKGVDSTLKIQPAELGDSAVYLCASSYGRDFGTDTQYFGPGTRLTVL.

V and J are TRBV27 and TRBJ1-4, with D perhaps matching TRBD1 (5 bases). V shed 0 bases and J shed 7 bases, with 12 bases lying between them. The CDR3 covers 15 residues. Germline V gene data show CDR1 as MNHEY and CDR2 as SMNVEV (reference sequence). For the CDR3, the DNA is TGTGCCAGCAGTTTATCTTATAGTAGGGGTGAAAAACTGTTTTTT. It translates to CASSLSYSRGEKLFF. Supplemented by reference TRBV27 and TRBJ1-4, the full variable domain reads EAQVTQNPRYLITVTGKKLTVTCSQNMNHEYMSWYRQDPGLGLRQIYYSMNVEVTDKGDVPEGYKVSRKEKRNFPLILESPSPNQTSLYFCASSLSYSRGEKLFFGSGTQLSVL.

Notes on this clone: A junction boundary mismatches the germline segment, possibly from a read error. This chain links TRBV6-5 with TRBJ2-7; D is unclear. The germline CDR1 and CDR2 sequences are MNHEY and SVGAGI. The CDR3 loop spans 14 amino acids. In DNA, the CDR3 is TGTGCCAGCAGTTACCGCCAACGGTCCTACGGGCAGTACTTC. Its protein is CASSYRQRSYGQYF.

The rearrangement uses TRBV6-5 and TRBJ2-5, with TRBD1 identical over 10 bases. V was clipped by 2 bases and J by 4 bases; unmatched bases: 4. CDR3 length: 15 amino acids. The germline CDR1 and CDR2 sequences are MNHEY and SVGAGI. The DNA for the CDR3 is TGTGCCAGCAGTTACCCAGGACAGGGGGGAGAGACCCAGTACTTC. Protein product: CASSYPGQGGETQYF.

CDR3 sequence: CASSSGLAGSYEQYF. The CDR3 coding sequence is TGTGCCAGCAGTTCGGGACTAGCGGGATCCTACGAGCAGTACTTC. This sequence joins TRBV28 and TRBJ2-5, with 13 positions matching TRBD2. The J call may be faulty, since TRBJ2-7 better matches the DNA end. Germline CDR1 MDHEN, CDR2 SYDVKM. The CDR3 has 15 residues.

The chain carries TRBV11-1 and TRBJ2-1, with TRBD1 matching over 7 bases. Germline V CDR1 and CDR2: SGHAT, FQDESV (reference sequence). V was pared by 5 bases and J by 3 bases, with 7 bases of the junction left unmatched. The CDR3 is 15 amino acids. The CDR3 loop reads CASSPRDSLYNEQFF. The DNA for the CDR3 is TGTGCCAGCAGCCCCCGGGACAGCCTCTACAATGAGCAGTTCTTC.

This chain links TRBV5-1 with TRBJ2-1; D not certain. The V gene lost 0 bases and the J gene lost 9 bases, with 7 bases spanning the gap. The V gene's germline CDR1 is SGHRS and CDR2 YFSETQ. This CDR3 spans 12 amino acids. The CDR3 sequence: CASSLASLEQFF. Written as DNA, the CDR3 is TGCGCCAGCAGCTTGGCTAGTCTTGAGCAGTTCTTC.

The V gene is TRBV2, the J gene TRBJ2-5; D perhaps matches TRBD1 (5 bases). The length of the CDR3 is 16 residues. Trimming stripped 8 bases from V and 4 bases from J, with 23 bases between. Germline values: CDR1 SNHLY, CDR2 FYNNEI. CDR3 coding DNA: TGTGCCAGCCGCACCCCCGCCGCAGGGCATGGAGAGACCCAGTACTTC. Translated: CASRTPAAGHGETQYF. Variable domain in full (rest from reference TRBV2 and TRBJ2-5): EPEVTQTPSHQVTQMGQEVILRCVPISNHLYFYWYRQILGQKVEFLVSFYNNEISEKSEIFDDQFSVERPDGSNFTLKIRSTKLEDSAMYFCASRTPAAGHGETQYFGPGTRLLVL.

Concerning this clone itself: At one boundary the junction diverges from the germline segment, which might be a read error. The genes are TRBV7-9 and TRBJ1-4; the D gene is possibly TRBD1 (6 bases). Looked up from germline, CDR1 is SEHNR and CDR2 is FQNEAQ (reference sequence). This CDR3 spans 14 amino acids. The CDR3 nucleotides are TGTTCCAGCAGCCGGGCAGGGGAGGGTGAAAAACTGTTTTTT. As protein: CSSSRAGEGEKLFF.

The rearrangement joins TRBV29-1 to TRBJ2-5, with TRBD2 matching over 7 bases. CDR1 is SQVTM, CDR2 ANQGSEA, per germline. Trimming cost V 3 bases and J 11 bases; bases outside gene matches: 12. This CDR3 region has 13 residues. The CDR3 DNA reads TGCAGCGTTGACCCGGGGCCTTCGGGACTACAGTACTTC. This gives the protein CSVDPGPSGLQYF.

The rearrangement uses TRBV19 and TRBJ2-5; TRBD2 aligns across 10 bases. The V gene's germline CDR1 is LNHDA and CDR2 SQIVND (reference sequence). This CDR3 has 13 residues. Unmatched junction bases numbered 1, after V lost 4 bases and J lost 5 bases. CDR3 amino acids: CASSSSGRETQYF. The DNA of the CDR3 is TGTGCCAGTAGTAGTAGCGGGAGGGAGACCCAGTACTTC.

The chain's CDR3 is CASSLMEAIAYEQYF. The DNA of the CDR3 is TGTGCCAGCAGCTTAATGGAGGCAATCGCCTACGAGCAGTACTTC. The V gene is TRBV7-9, the J gene TRBJ2-7, with a possible D match to TRBD2 (5 bases). Germline CDR1 is SEHNR and CDR2 is FQNEAQ (reference sequence). This CDR3 has 15 residues. V was trimmed by 2 bases and J by 2 bases, leaving 13 bases between them.

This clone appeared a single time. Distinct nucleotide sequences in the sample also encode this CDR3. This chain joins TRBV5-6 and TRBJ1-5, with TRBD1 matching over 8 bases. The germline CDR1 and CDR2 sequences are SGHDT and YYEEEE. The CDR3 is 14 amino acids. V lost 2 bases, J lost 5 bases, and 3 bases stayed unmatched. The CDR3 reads CASSFGQGHQPQHF. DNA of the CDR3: TGTGCCAGCAGCTTCGGACAGGGTCATCAGCCCCAGCATTTT. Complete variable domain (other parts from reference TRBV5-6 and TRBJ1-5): DAGVTQSPTHLIKTRGQQVTLRCSPKSGHDTVSWYQQALGQGPQFIFQYYEEEERQRGNFPDRFSGHQFPNYSSELNVNALLLGDSALYLCASSFGQGHQPQHFGDGTRLSIL.

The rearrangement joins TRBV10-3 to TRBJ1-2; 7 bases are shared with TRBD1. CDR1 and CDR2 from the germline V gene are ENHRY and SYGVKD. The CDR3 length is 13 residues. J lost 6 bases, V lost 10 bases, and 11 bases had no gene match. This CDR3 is CASGTENSHGYTF. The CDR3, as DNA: TGTGCCAGCGGGACAGAGAACTCACATGGCTACACCTTC.

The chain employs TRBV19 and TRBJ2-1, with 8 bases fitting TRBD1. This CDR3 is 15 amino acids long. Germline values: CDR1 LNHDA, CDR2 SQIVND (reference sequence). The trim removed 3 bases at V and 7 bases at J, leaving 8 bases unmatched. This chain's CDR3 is CASSMAGGVYNEQFF. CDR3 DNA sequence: TGTGCCAGTAGTATGGCAGGGGGCGTTTATAATGAGCAGTTCTTC.

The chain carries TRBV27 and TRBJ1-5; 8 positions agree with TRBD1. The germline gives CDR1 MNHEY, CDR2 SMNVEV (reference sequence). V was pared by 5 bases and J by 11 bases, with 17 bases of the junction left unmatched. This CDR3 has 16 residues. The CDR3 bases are TGTGCCAGCAGTCTTTCAGGGGGCTCATCCAGGGGGGCCCAGCATTTT. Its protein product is CASSLSGGSSRGAQHF.

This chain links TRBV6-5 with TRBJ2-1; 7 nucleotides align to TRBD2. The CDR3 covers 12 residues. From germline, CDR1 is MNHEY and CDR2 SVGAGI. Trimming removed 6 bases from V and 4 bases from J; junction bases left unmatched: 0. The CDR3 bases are TGTGCCAGCAGCGGGGGGTACAATGAGCAGTTCTTC. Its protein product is CASSGGYNEQFF.